Shown below are 17 T cell receptor beta chains from a single sample sequenced in a study of T cells in Graves' hyperthyroidism and ophthalmopathy. RNA transcripts were the template for amplifying TCR beta CDR3 regions. The TCR CDR3 first-round RT-PCR relied on the HTBI primer set. TCRdb re-derived calls from the multiplex PCR reads in MiXCR, one entry per CDR3 protein. The sample consists of roughly 56,000 distinct CDR3 sequences, just under 50% of them appearing once. What was sequenced was blood. These receptors originate from a young woman with Graves' ophthalmopathy.

This clonotype was seen many times. The chain employs TRBV5-6 and TRBJ2-7, with D maybe TRBD2 (6 bases). The CDR3 length is 14 residues. In germline, CDR1 is SGHDT, CDR2 YYEEEE. Trimming pared 4 bases from V and 3 bases from J, leaving 14 bases between. The CDR3 loop is CASSLQSGGYEQYF. CDR3 DNA sequence: TGTGCCAGCAGCCTTCAATCCGGGGGCTACGAGCAGTACTTC.

This clonotype was recorded many times. The V and J genes are TRBV20-1 and TRBJ1-3, with 7 bases matching TRBD1. The CDR3 covers 16 residues. V was clipped by 0 bases and J by 3 bases; unmatched bases: 8. Per germline, CDR1 DFQATT and CDR2 SNEGSKA (reference sequence). CDR3 sequence: CSARDPDRVGGNTIYF. CDR3 DNA: TGCAGTGCTAGAGATCCCGACAGGGTGGGTGGAAACACCATATATTTT.

This chain connects TRBV15 to TRBJ1-3; D call uncertain. This CDR3 region has 13 residues. Germline lookup yields CDR1 LNHNV and CDR2 YYDKDF (reference sequence). V shed 8 bases and J shed 4 bases, with 12 bases lying between them. The CDR3 loop is CATRARSGNTIYF. CDR3 in DNA: TGTGCCACCCGCGCAAGGTCGGGAAACACCATATATTTT.

The chain uses TRBV20-1 and TRBJ2-2, with D perhaps matching TRBD2 (6 bases). Trimming stripped 3 bases from V and 4 bases from J, with 15 bases between. This CDR3 is 15 amino acids long. Germline lookup yields CDR1 DFQATT and CDR2 SNEGSKA (reference sequence). In DNA form, the CDR3 reads TGCAGTGCTAGTCTACCGGGAGTGTTCACCGGGGAGCTGTTTTTT. This gives the protein CSASLPGVFTGELFF.

This clonotype occurred many times. The chain is built from TRBV6-6 and TRBJ1-6; TRBD1 agrees at 8 bases. The CDR3 has 20 residues. Germline CDR1 reads MNHNY; CDR2 reads SVGAGI (reference sequence). V trimming: 6 bases; J trimming: 7 bases; junction bases outside the gene matches: 23. For the CDR3, the DNA is TGTGCCAGCAGATATACCCTCGGTCCGGGGAGTGGACAGGGAAATTCACCCCTCCACTTT. It translates to CASRYTLGPGSGQGNSPLHF.

In its sample, this clonotype was seen many times. CDR3 coding DNA: TGTGCCAGCAGTGCCCCAGGGAGCTACAGCGGGGTTCGGTATTTT. This sequence encodes CASSAPGSYSGVRYF. This sequence joins TRBV28 and TRBJ2-3, with 7 positions matching TRBD2. Germline values: CDR1 MDHEN, CDR2 SYDVKM. The ends lost 5 bases at V and 14 bases at J; junction bases unmatched: 19. The CDR3 is made up of 15 amino acids.

In the case of this clonotype: This may come from a read error, since a much larger clone is one base off. The conserved closing phenylalanine or tryptophan is absent in this CDR3, likely reflecting a read error. The chain is built from TRBV7-2 and TRBJ2-5; D not certain. The V gene lost 5 bases and the J gene lost 1 base, with 11 bases spanning the gap. The CDR3 has 14 amino acids. CDR1 is SGHTA and CDR2 is FQGNSA in the germline V gene. CDR3 DNA: TGTGCCAGCAGCCGCGGACCAGGCCAAGAGACCCAGTACTGC. It codes for CASSRGPGQETQYC.

The V and J genes are TRBV7-2 and TRBJ2-7; 14 bases fit TRBD2. This CDR3 has 17 residues. J was trimmed by 5 bases and V by 1 base; bases with no gene match: 7. CDR1 is SGHTA and CDR2 is FQGNSA in the germline V gene. CDR3 sequence reads: CASSLVGTSGSGDEQYF. CDR3 DNA: TGTGCCAGCAGCTTAGTGGGGACTAGCGGGAGCGGAGACGAGCAGTACTTC.

Notes on this clonotype: One junction end disagrees with the germline gene, perhaps due to a read error. J is TRBJ2-1 and V is TRBV7-7; D is undetermined. The CDR3 is 11 amino acids. Germline CDR1 and CDR2: SSHAT and FNYEAQ (reference sequence). CDR3 sequence: CASSPRNEQFF. The CDR3 DNA sequence: TGTGCTAGCAGCCCAAGGAATGAGCAGTTCTTC.

This clonotype was detected many times. This sequence joins TRBV10-1 and TRBJ2-3, with TRBD2 matching 10 bases. This CDR3 comprises 16 residues. The V gene's germline CDR1 is WNHNN and CDR2 SYGVQD (reference sequence). The V and J ends lost 3 bases and 0 bases, in that order; junction bases with no gene match: 3. Here the CDR3 DNA reads TGCGCCAGCAGTGAAACTAGCGGGACTAGCACAGATACGCAGTATTTT. This sequence encodes CASSETSGTSTDTQYF.

In the case of this clonotype: No conserved phenylalanine or tryptophan ends this CDR3, so it is likely a read error. The limits of the CDR3 on the DNA are not certain, so only TCRdb's listed CDR3 is given. The rearrangement links TRBV6-5 to TRBJ1-1. The CDR3 is 15 amino acids in total, end residues counted. Germline CDR1 reads MNHEY; CDR2 reads SVGAGI. The CDR3: CASSYSTVGNTEAVL.

In its sample, this clonotype was seen many times. V usage is TRBV11-2 and J usage is TRBJ2-2, with TRBD1 identical over 10 bases. J lost 6 bases, V lost 5 bases, and 6 bases had no gene match. CDR1 is SGHAT and CDR2 is FQNNGV in the germline V gene. This CDR3 region has 15 residues. The CDR3 DNA sequence: TGTGCCAGCAGCCCGACAGGGGGCGCTTCCGGGGAGCTGTTTTTT. Its protein product is CASSPTGGASGELFF.

The CDR3 nucleotides are TGTGCCAGAAGACAGGGGGTCGGGCACTATGGCTACACCTTC. It specifies CARRQGVGHYGYTF. The chain joins TRBV6-1 to TRBJ1-2; 9 bases map to TRBD1. After removal of 9 bases from V and 3 bases from J, the junction contained 8 bases not matched to a gene. This CDR3 comprises 14 residues. Germline CDR1 reads MNHNS; CDR2 reads SASEGT.

This clonotype is judged medium-sized. The J gene is TRBJ2-7, the V gene TRBV2; 11 positions match TRBD1. The CDR3 loop spans 14 amino acids. Germline V gene sequence: CDR1 SNHLY, CDR2 FYNNEI. The ends lost 5 bases at V and 3 bases at J; junction bases unmatched: 3. This chain's CDR3 is CASSYGTGGYEQYF. CDR3 coding DNA: TGTGCCAGCAGTTATGGGACAGGGGGCTACGAGCAGTACTTC.

There are many counts of this clonotype. The genes are TRBV6-5 and TRBJ2-2; D ambiguous. V lost 5 bases and J lost 6, with 10 bases in between. Germline-derived CDR1 and CDR2 are MNHEY and SVGAGI. There are 13 residues in the CDR3. CDR3: CASSNYGAGELFF. The CDR3 DNA follows: TGTGCCAGCAGTAACTATGGGGCCGGGGAGCTGTTTTTT.

As regards this clonotype: Since the CDR3 does not end with the conserved phenylalanine or tryptophan, this likely comes from a read error. The DNA is omitted, as the CDR3 cannot be located on it reliably, and the CDR3 follows TCRdb's listing. The chain joins TRBV19 to TRBJ2-3; the D call TRBD2 from the table was never checked on the DNA. Germline CDR1 LNHDA, CDR2 SQIVND (reference sequence). Inclusive of both ends, the CDR3 amounts to 18 amino acids. The chain's CDR3 is CASSPRGSGRASTDTQYV.

The chain couples TRBV27 to TRBJ2-3; D ambiguous. The CDR3 is 15 residues long. Germline V CDR1 and CDR2: MNHEY, SMNVEV (reference sequence). V shed 6 bases and J shed 0 bases, with 13 bases lying between them. CDR3 region: CASRQIRLSTDTQYF. The CDR3, as DNA: TGTGCCAGCAGACAAATACGACTCAGCACAGATACGCAGTATTTT.